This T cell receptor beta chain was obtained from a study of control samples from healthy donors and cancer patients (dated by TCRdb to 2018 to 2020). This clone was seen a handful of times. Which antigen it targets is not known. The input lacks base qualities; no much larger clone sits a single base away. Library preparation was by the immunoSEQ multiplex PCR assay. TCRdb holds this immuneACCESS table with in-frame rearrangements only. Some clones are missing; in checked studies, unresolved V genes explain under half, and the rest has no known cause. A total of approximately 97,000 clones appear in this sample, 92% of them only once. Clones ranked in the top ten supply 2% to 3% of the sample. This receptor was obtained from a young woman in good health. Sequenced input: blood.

The CDR3 protein sequence reads: CASSSTGTGGPGYTF. The nucleotides are TGTGCCAGCAGTTCTACCGGGACAGGGGGGCCTGGCTACACCTTC. The rearrangement combines TRBV27 with TRBJ1-2; TRBD1 matches 11 bases in the middle. The V end gives up 4 bases and the J end 7 bases, leaving 8 bases in the junction not matched to a gene. The CDR3, cysteine through phenylalanine, is 15 amino acids long. The sequence is cut down to CDR3 DNA, 45 bases in frame from base 1. CDR1 and CDR2, looked up from the germline V gene (reference sequence), are MNHEY and SMNVEV.